This T cell receptor beta chain was retrieved from a study of cytomegalovirus exposure and HLA in healthy donors. All the people who gave samples were healthy bone marrow donors. Study-wide findings and caveats: Reported results showed that the classifier diagnosed cytomegalovirus status with high specificity and sensitivity. Presence/absence analyses supposed approximately even sequencing depth among donors.

The CDR3 loop spans 10 amino acids. In germline, CDR1 is SGHTA, CDR2 FQGNSA. V was cut by 9 bases and J by 7 bases, with 9 bases left in between. The study ran its PCR with 60 Vbeta and 13 Jbeta primers. Assay used: immunoSEQ multiplex PCR; TCRdb lists only in-frame clones, some missing. The repertoire includes 150,000 to 170,000 clones, roughly 70% of them detected once, and 2% to 2.5% sits in the top ten. For this clone: Its target is not known.

Sample: PBMCs. The chain uses TRBV7-2 and TRBJ1-1; D gene ambiguous. This receptor was obtained from a young man in good health and CMV-seronegative. The CDR3 DNA follows: TGTGCCAGTAGGGCGGGTGAAGCTTTCTTT. Protein: CASRAGEAFF. Together with reference TRBV7-2 and TRBJ1-1, the CDR3 gives the full variable domain: GAGVSQSPSNKVTEKGKDVELRCDPISGHTALYWYRQSLGQGLEFLIYFQGNSAPDKSGLPSDRFSAERTGGSVSTLTIQRTQQEDSAVYLCASRAGEAFFGQGTRLTVV.